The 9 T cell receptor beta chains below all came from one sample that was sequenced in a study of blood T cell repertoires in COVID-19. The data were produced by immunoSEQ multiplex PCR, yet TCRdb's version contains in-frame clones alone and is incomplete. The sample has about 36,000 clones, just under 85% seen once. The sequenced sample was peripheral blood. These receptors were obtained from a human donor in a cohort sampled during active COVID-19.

CDR3 nucleotides: TGTGCCAGCAGCGTAGTTGCAGGGGCCCCTGACTATGGCTACACCTTC. It yields the protein CASSVVAGAPDYGYTF. The V gene is TRBV9, the J gene TRBJ1-2, with D perhaps matching TRBD1 (6 bases). In germline, CDR1 is SGDLS, CDR2 YYNGEE. Trimming removed 0 bases from V and 3 bases from J, with 15 bases in between. The CDR3 extends over 16 amino acids.

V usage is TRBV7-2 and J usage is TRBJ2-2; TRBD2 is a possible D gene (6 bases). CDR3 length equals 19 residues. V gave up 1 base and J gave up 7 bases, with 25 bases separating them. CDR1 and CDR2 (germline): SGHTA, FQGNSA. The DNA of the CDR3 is TGTGCCAGCAGCTTAGTAGCTAACGGTGGGGCGGGGAGTTACGGGGAGCTGTTTTTT. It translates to CASSLVANGGAGSYGELFF.

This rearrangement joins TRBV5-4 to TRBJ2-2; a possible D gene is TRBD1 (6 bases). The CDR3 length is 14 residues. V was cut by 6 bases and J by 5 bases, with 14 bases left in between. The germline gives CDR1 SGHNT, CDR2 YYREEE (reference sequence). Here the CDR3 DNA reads TGTGCCAGCACGGTAGGGGGTCTGACCGGGGAGCTGTTTTTT. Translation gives CASTVGGLTGELFF.

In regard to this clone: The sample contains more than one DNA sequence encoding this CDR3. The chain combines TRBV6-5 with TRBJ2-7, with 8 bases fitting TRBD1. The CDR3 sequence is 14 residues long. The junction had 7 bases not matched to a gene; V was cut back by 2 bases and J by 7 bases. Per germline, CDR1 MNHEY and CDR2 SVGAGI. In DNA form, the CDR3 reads TGTGCCAGCAGTTACCAAGACAGGGGAGAAGAGCAGTACTTC. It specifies CASSYQDRGEEQYF.

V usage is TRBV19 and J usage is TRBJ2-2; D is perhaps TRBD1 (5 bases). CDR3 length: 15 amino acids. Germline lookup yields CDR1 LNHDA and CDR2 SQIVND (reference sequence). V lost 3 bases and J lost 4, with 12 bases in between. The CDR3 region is CASSMIRVGTGELFF. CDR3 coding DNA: TGTGCCAGTAGTATGATCAGGGTAGGCACCGGGGAGCTGTTTTTT.

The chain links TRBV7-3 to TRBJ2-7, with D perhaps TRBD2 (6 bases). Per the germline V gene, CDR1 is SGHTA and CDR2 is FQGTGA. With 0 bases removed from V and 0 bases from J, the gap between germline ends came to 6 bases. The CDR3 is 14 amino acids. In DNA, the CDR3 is TGTGCCAGCAGCTTAACCGGGGGCTCCTACGAGCAGTACTTC. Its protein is CASSLTGGSYEQYF.

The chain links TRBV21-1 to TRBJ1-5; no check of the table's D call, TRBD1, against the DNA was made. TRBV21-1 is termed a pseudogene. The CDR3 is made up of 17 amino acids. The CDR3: CASSKYRDRDSNQPQHF. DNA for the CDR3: TGTGCCAGCAGCAAATACCGGGACAGGGATAGCAATCAGCCCCAGCATTTT.

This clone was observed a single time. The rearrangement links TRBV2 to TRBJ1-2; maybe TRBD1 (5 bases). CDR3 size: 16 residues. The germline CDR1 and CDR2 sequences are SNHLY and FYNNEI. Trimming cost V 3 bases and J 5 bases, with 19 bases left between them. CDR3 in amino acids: CASSDPTGGRSYGYTF. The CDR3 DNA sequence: TGTGCCAGCAGTGACCCAACGGGGGGACGATCGTATGGCTACACCTTC.

Here the CDR3 DNA reads TGTGCCAGCAGTCGGGGGGGAGGGGAGACCCAGTACTTC. Its protein product is CASSRGGGETQYF. This chain links TRBV2 with TRBJ2-5; TRBD2 aligns across 8 bases. This CDR3 region has 13 residues. The V and J ends lost 5 bases and 5 bases, in that order; junction bases with no gene match: 4. The germline gives CDR1 SNHLY, CDR2 FYNNEI.